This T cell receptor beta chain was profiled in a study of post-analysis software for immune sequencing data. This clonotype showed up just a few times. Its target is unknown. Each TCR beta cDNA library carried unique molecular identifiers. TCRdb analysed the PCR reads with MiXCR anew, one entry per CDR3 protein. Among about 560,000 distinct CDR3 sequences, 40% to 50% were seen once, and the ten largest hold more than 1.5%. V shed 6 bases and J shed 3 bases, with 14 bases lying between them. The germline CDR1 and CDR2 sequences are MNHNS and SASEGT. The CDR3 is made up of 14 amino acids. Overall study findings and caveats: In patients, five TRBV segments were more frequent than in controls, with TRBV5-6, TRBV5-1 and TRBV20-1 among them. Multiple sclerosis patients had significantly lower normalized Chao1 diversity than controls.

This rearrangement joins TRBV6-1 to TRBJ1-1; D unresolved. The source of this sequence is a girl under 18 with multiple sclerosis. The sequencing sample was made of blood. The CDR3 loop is CASSRQTEYTEAFF. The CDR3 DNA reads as TGTGCCAGCAGCCGACAAACGGAATACACTGAAGCTTTCTTT.